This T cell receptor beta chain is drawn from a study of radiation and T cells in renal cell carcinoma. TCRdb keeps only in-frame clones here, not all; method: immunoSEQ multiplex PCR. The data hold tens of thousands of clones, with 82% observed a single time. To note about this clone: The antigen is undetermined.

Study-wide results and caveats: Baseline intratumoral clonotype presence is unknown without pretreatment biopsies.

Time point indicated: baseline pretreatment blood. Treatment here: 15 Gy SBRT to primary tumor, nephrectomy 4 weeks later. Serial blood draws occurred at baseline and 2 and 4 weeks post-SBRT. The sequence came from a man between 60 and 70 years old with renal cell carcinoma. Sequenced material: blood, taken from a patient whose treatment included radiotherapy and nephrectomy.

CDR3 bases: TGCGCCAGCAGCTTGGCGGACAGGGGTGATACGCAGTATTTT. Translating gives CASSLADRGDTQYF. The chain combines TRBV5-1 with TRBJ2-3, with 9 bases matching TRBD1. This CDR3 spans 14 amino acids. The J segment lost 6 bases and the V segment lost 0 bases, leaving 2 bases of the junction unmatched. CDR1 and CDR2 from the germline V gene are SGHRS and YFSETQ.